These 4 T cell receptor beta chains were all obtained from the same sample, sequenced in a study of shared clonotypes between healthy human individuals. Clones were read by immunoSEQ multiplex PCR, and TCRdb kept only the in-frame ones, dropping some. The sample lists around 1 million clones; 76% were seen once. The sample taken for sequencing was memory CD4+ T cells sorted from blood. Noted subset: CD45RA-negative fraction. These receptors were obtained from a man aged 18 to 30 in good health.

In this sample, this clone turned up once. The chain uses TRBV2 and TRBJ1-5; D remains unclear. Per germline, CDR1 SNHLY and CDR2 FYNNEI. The CDR3 loop spans 14 amino acids. V gave up 7 bases and J gave up 5 bases, with 15 bases separating them. In DNA, the CDR3 is TGTGCCAGCAAAGGCCCCGGGGATCATCAGCCCCAGCATTTT. It encodes CASKGPGDHQPQHF.

V gene TRBV6-1 combines with J gene TRBJ2-2, with 8 nucleotides matching TRBD2. This CDR3 is built from 12 residues. Germline V CDR1 and CDR2: MNHNS, SASEGT. The trim removed 7 bases at V and 5 bases at J, leaving 0 bases unmatched. The CDR3 loop reads CASKRGTGELFF. CDR3 sequence (DNA): TGTGCCAGCAAGCGGGGGACCGGGGAGCTGTTTTTT.

J is TRBJ2-4 and V is TRBV5-1, with D uncertain. V gave up 4 bases and J gave up 5 bases, with 10 bases separating them. This CDR3 contains 13 residues. The germline V gene encodes CDR1 SGHRS and CDR2 YFSETQ. The CDR3 is CASSLEPENIQYF. The CDR3 DNA follows: TGCGCCAGCAGCCTCGAGCCCGAAAACATTCAGTACTTC.

The chain links TRBV10-2 to TRBJ1-2, with D unclear. Trimming pared 0 bases from V and 4 bases from J, leaving 6 bases between. CDR1 is WSHSY and CDR2 is SAAADI in the germline V gene. This CDR3 is built from 13 residues. This chain's CDR3 is CASSESPIYGYTF. The CDR3 nucleotides read TGCGCCAGCAGTGAGTCGCCAATCTATGGCTACACCTTC.